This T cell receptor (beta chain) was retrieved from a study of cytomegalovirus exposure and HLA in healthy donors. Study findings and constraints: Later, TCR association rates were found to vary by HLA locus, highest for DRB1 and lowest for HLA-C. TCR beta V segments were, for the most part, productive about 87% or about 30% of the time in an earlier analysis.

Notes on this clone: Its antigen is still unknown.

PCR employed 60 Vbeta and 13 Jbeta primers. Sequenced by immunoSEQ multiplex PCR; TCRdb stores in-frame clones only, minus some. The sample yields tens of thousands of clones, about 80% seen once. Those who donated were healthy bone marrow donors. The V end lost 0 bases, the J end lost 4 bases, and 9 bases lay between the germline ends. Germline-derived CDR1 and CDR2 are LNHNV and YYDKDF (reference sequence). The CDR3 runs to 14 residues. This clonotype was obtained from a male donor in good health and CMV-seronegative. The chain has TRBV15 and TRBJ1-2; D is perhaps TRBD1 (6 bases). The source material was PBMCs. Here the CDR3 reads CATSRDTGRYGYTF. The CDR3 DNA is TGTGCCACCAGCAGAGATACAGGGCGCTATGGCTACACCTTC.